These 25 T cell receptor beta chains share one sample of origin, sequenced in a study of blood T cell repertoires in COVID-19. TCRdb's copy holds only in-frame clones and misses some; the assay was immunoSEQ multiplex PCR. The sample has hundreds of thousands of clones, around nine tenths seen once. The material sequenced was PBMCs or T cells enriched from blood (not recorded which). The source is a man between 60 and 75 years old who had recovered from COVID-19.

The CDR3 loop reads CASSTNPRRETQYF. The CDR3 DNA reads as TGTGCCAGCAGTACTAACCCCAGACGAGAGACCCAGTACTTC. This rearrangement joins TRBV27 to TRBJ2-5; no clear D gene. The CDR3 has 14 amino acids. Trimming cost V 5 bases and J 4 bases, with 14 bases left between them. CDR1 MNHEY and CDR2 SMNVEV come from the germline V gene (reference sequence).

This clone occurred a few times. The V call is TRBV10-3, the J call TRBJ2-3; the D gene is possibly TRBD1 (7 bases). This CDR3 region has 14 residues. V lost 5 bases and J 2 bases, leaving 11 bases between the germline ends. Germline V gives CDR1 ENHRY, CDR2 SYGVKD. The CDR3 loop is CAISLRGATDTQYF. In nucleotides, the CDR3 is TGTGCCATCAGTCTCAGGGGGGCCACAGATACGCAGTATTTT.

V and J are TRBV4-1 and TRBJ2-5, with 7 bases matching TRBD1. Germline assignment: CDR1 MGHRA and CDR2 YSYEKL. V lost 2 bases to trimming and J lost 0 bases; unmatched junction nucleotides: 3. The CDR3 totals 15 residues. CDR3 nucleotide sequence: TGCGCCAGCAGCCAACCCGACAGGGACCAAGAGACCCAGTACTTC. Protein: CASSQPDRDQETQYF.

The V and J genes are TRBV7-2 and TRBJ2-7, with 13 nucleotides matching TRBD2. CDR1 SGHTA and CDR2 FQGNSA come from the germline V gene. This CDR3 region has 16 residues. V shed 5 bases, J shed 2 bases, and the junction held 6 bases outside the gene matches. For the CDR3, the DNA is TGTGCCAGCAGCCCGGGGACTAGCGGGACCCCCTACGAGCAGTACTTC. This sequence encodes CASSPGTSGTPYEQYF.

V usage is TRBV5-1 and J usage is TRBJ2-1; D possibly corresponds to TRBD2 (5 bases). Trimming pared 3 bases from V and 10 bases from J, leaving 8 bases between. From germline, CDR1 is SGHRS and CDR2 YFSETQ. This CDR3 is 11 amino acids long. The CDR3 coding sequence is TGCGCCAGCAGCTGGGAGACAGAGCAGTTCTTC. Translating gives CASSWETEQFF.

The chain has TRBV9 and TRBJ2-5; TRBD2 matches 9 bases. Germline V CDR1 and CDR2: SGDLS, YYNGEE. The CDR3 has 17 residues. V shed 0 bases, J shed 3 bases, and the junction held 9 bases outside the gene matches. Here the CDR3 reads CASSVGSMGLAEETQYF. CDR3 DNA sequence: TGTGCCAGCAGCGTAGGTTCGATGGGACTAGCCGAAGAGACCCAGTACTTC.

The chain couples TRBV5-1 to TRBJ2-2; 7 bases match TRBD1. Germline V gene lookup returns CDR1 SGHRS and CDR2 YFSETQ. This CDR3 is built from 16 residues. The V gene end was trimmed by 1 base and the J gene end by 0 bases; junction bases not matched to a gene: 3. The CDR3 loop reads CASSLPGTANTGELFF. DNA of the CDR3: TGCGCCAGCAGCTTGCCCGGGACAGCGAACACCGGGGAGCTGTTTTTT.

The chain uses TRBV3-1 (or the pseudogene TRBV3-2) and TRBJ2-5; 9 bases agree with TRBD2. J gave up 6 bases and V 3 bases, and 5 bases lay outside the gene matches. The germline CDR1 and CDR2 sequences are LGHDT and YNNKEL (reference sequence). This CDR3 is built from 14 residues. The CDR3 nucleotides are TGTGCCAGCAGCCAGGGACTAGCCTGGAAGACCCAGTACTTC. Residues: CASSQGLAWKTQYF.

In DNA form, the CDR3 reads TGTGCCAGCAGCTCATCCGGGAGAGCTAACTATGGCTACACCTTC. Encoded protein: CASSSSGRANYGYTF. The chain joins TRBV12-1 to TRBJ1-2. TRBV12-1 is a pseudogene. The CDR3 consists of 15 residues.

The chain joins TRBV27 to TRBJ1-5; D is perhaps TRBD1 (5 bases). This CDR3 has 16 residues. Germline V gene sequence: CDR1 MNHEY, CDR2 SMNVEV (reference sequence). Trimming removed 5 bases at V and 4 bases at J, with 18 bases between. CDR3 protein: CASSPRQLGGNQPQHF. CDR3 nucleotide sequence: TGTGCCAGCAGTCCGCGACAACTTGGGGGGAATCAGCCCCAGCATTTT.

The CDR3 DNA is TGTGCCAGTAGTGTGCCATTAAACAGGGTCTCTGAAGCTTTCTTT. Its protein is CASSVPLNRVSEAFF. The chain joins TRBV19 to TRBJ1-1; D perhaps matches TRBD1 (6 bases). Germline lookup yields CDR1 LNHDA and CDR2 SQIVND (reference sequence). The CDR3 sequence is 15 residues long. V was trimmed by 5 bases and J by 6 bases, leaving 19 bases between them.

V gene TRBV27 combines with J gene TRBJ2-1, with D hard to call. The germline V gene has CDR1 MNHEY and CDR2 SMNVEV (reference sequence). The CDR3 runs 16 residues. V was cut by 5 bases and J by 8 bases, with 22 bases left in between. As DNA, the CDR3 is TGTGCCAGCAGTCCCATCCGCGCCCTTGGTGGAGATGAGCAGTTCTTC. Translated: CASSPIRALGGDEQFF.

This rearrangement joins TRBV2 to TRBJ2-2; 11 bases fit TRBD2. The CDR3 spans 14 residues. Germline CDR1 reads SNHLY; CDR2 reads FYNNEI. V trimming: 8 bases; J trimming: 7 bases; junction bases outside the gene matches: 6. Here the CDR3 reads CASQTSGSDGELFF. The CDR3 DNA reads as TGTGCCAGCCAAACTAGCGGGAGCGACGGGGAGCTGTTTTTT. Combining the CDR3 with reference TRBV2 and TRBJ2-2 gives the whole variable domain EPEVTQTPSHQVTQMGQEVILRCVPISNHLYFYWYRQILGQKVEFLVSFYNNEISEKSEIFDDQFSVERPDGSNFTLKIRSTKLEDSAMYFCASQTSGSDGELFFGEGSRLTVL.

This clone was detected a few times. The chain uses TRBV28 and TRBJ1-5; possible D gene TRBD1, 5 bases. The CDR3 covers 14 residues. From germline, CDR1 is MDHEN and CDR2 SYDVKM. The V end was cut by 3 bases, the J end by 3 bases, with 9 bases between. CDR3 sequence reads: CASSFPTANQPQHF. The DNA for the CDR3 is TGTGCCAGCAGTTTTCCGACAGCCAATCAGCCCCAGCATTTT.

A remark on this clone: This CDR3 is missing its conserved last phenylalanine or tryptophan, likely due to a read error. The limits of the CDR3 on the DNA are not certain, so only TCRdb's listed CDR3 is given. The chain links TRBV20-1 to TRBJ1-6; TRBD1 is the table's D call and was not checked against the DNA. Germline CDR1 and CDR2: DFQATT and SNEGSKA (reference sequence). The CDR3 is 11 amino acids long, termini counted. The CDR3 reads CSARVGQRTEV.

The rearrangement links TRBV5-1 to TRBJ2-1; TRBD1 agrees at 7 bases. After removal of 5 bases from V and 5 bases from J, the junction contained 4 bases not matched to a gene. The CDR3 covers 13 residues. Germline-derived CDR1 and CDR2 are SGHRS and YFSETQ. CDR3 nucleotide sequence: TGCGCCAGCAGACAGGGGACAGACAATGAGCAGTTCTTC. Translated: CASRQGTDNEQFF.

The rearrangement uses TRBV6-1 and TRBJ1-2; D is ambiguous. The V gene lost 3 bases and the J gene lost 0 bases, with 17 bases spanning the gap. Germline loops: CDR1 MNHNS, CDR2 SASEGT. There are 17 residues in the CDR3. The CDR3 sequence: CASSDPWAAGTNYGYTF. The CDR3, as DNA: TGTGCCAGCAGTGACCCCTGGGCGGCGGGAACTAACTATGGCTACACCTTC.

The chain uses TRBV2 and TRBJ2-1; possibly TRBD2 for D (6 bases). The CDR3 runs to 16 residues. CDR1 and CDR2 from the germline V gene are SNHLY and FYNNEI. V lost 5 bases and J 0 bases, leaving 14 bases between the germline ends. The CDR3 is CASSSPDGGSYNEQFF. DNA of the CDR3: TGTGCCAGCAGTTCGCCTGACGGGGGCTCCTACAATGAGCAGTTCTTC.

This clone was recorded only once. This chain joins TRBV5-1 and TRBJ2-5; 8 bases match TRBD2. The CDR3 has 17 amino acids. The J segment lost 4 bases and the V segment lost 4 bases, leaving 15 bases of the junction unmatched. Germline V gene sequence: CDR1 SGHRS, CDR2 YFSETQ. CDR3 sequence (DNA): TGCGCCAGCAGCCTTCGTATACTAGCGGAGGGGGGAGAGACCCAGTACTTC. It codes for CASSLRILAEGGETQYF. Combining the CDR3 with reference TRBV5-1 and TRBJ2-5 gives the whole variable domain KAGVTQTPRYLIKTRGQQVTLSCSPISGHRSVSWYQQTPGQGLQFLFEYFSETQRNKGNFPGRFSGRQFSNSRSEMNVSTLELGDSALYLCASSLRILAEGGETQYFGPGTRLLVL.

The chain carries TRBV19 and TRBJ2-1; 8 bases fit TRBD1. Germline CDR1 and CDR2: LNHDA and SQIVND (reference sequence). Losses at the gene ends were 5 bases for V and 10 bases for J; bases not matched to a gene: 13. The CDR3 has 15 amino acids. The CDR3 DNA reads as TGTGCCAGTAGTGTAGTAGCGACAGGGGATGGGGAGCAGTTCTTC. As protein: CASSVVATGDGEQFF.

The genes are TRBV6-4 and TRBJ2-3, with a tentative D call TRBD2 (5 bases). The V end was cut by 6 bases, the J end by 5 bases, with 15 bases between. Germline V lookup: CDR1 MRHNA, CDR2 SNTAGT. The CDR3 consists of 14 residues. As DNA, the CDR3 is TGTGCCAGCAGCACCGGCGGGCTCCGAGATACGCAGTATTTT. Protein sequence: CASSTGGLRDTQYF.

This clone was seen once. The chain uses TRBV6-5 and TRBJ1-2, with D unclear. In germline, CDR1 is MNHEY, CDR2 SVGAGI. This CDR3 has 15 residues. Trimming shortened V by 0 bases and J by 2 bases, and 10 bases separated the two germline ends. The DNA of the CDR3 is TGTGCCAGCAGTTACTCGATCGGGTCAAACTATGGCTACACCTTC. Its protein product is CASSYSIGSNYGYTF.

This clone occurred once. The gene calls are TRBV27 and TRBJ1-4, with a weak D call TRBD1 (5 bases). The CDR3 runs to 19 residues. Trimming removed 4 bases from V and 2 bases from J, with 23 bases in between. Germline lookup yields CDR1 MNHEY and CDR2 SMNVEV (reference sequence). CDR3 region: CASSSARLLGAVTNEKLFF. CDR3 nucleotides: TGTGCCAGCAGTTCAGCTCGATTGCTAGGGGCTGTGACTAATGAAAAACTGTTTTTT.

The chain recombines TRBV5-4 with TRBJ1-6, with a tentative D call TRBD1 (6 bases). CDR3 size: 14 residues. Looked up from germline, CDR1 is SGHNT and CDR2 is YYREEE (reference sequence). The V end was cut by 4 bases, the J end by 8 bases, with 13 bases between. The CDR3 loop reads CASSRQDRDSPLHF. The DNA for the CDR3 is TGTGCCAGCAGCCGACAGGATCGGGATTCACCCCTCCACTTT. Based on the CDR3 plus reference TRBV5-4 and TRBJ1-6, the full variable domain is ETGVTQSPTHLIKTRGQQVTLRCSSQSGHNTVSWYQQALGQGPQFIFQYYREEENGRGNFPPRFSGLQFPNYSSELNVNALELDDSALYLCASSRQDRDSPLHFGNGTRLTVT.

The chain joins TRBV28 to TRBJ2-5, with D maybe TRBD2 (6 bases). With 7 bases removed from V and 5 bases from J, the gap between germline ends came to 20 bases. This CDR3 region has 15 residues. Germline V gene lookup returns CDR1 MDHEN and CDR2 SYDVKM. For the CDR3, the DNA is TGTGCCAGCATCGGAACTAGCCCGAGTGTTGAGACCCAGTACTTC. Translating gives CASIGTSPSVETQYF.